These 12 T cell receptor beta chains came from one sample sequenced in a study of HIV-infected patients and healthy controls. cDNA was made from 500 ng RNA using alpha and beta constant primers. Using multiplexing indices, alpha and beta chain libraries were generated apart by chain-specific third strand synthesis. TCRdb analysed the 5' RACE reads with MiXCR anew, one entry per CDR3 protein. The sample holds fewer than 20,000 distinct CDR3 sequences; 9% to 15% are singletons and the top ten take over 8.5%. The repertoire came from unfractionated whole blood and reflected all unsorted peripheral T cells. The sequencing sample was made of blood. Receptor source: an adult in good health.

This clonotype was observed a few times. The J gene is TRBJ1-2, the V gene TRBV2; tentative D call: TRBD1 (5 bases). Germline CDR1 SNHLY, CDR2 FYNNEI. The CDR3 length is 13 residues. The V end was cut by 4 bases, the J end by 0 bases, with 6 bases between. CDR3 sequence reads: CASSGQTNYGYTF. The CDR3 nucleotides are TGTGCCAGCAGTGGACAGACTAACTATGGCTACACCTTC.

The V call is TRBV7-2, the J call TRBJ1-5; a possible D gene is TRBD1 (5 bases). Between the trimmed V and J ends, which lost 2 bases and 3 bases, there was a span of 11 bases. The CDR3 extends over 15 amino acids. Germline CDR1 and CDR2: SGHTA and FQGNSA. CDR3 residues: CASSLPDSSNQPQHF. Written as DNA, the CDR3 is TGTGCCAGCAGCTTACCCGACAGTTCCAATCAGCCCCAGCATTTT.

This clonotype has at least ten counts. The CDR3 DNA reads TGTGCCAGCAGTCCCGGAGGGGCAAGATCTAACTATGGCTACACCTTC. Protein: CASSPGGARSNYGYTF. The rearrangement joins TRBV5-5 to TRBJ1-2; possible D gene TRBD1, 5 bases. The CDR3 extends over 16 amino acids. CDR1 SGHKS and CDR2 YYEKEE come from the germline V gene (reference sequence). Trimming took off 5 bases at V and 0 bases at J, with 17 bases between the two ends.

This clonotype was detected ten times or more. V and J are TRBV28 and TRBJ1-5; 7 bases are shared with TRBD1. In germline, CDR1 is MDHEN, CDR2 SYDVKM. V lost 6 bases and J lost 3; bases outside the gene matches: 5. The CDR3 covers 14 residues. DNA of the CDR3: TGTGCCAGCAGCCTCGACAGGGTCAATCAGCCCCAGCATTTT. Protein sequence: CASSLDRVNQPQHF.

The chain carries TRBV20-1 and TRBJ1-1; unclear D gene. V gave up 0 bases and J gave up 10 bases, with 6 bases separating them. Per the germline V gene, CDR1 is DFQATT and CDR2 is SNEGSKA (reference sequence). The CDR3 covers 10 residues. CDR3 nucleotide sequence: TGCAGTGCTAGAGATACGGGAGCTTTCTTT. Protein sequence: CSARDTGAFF.

This clonotype was detected ten times or more. This chain links TRBV12-3 or TRBV12-4 with TRBJ2-3; a weak D match, TRBD2 (5 bases). Trimming stripped 3 bases from V and 1 base from J, with 5 bases between. The CDR3 spans 13 residues. CDR3 residues: CASSLRGTDTQYF. The CDR3 nucleotides are TGTGCCAGCAGTTTGCGGGGCACAGATACGCAGTATTTT.

This clonotype was counted many times. The V call is TRBV29-1, the J call TRBJ2-3; D is perhaps TRBD1 or TRBD2 (5 bases each). Germline V lookup: CDR1 SQVTM, CDR2 ANQGSEA. The V end was cut by 3 bases, the J end by 2 bases, with 21 bases between. CDR3 length: 17 residues. CDR3 residues: CSVEGRLGTAITDTQYF. DNA of the CDR3: TGCAGCGTTGAGGGCCGGTTAGGGACGGCTATCACAGATACGCAGTATTTT.

There are many counts of this clonotype. The gene calls are TRBV5-1 and TRBJ2-2; D uncertain. The CDR3 covers 17 residues. Germline V CDR1 and CDR2: SGHRS, YFSETQ. V was cut by 0 bases and J by 1 base, with 13 bases left in between. The CDR3 sequence: CASSLAVGRQNTGELFF. In DNA, the CDR3 is TGCGCCAGCAGCTTGGCCGTCGGACGGCAGAACACCGGGGAGCTGTTTTTT.

In this sample, this clonotype turned up many times. CDR3 region: CASSFQTGTSFVQYF. CDR3 DNA sequence: TGTGCCAGCAGTTTTCAAACCGGGACTAGCTTTGTGCAGTACTTC. The chain employs TRBV12-3 or TRBV12-4 and TRBJ2-7, with 9 bases lining up with TRBD2. There are 15 residues in the CDR3. J gave up 9 bases and V 3 bases, and 12 bases lay outside the gene matches.

V is TRBV10-2 and J is TRBJ1-5; TRBD1 might be the D (5 bases). The CDR3 contains 16 residues. Germline V gives CDR1 WSHSY, CDR2 SAAADI. V lost 2 bases and J 2 bases, leaving 13 bases between the germline ends. The CDR3 sequence: CASSEGAGSGNQPQHF. As DNA, the CDR3 is TGCGCCAGCAGTGAGGGGGCGGGCAGCGGCAATCAGCCCCAGCATTTT.

The chain carries TRBV9 and TRBJ1-2; TRBD1 matches 7 bases. The junction had 8 bases not matched to a gene; V was cut back by 2 bases and J by 4 bases. The CDR3 is 15 residues long. Germline V gene data show CDR1 as SGDLS and CDR2 as YYNGEE. The CDR3 here is CASSVETGSVYGYTF. In DNA, the CDR3 is TGTGCCAGCAGCGTTGAGACAGGGAGTGTCTATGGCTACACCTTC.

This clonotype has a handful of counts. The chain combines TRBV7-9 with TRBJ2-5; D not resolved. This CDR3 is built from 12 residues. Per the germline V gene, CDR1 is SEHNR and CDR2 is FQNEAQ (reference sequence). V was trimmed by 3 bases and J by 2 bases, leaving 4 bases between them. The CDR3 DNA reads as TGTGCCAGCAGCTTTGGACAAGAGACCCAGTACTTC. This sequence encodes CASSFGQETQYF.